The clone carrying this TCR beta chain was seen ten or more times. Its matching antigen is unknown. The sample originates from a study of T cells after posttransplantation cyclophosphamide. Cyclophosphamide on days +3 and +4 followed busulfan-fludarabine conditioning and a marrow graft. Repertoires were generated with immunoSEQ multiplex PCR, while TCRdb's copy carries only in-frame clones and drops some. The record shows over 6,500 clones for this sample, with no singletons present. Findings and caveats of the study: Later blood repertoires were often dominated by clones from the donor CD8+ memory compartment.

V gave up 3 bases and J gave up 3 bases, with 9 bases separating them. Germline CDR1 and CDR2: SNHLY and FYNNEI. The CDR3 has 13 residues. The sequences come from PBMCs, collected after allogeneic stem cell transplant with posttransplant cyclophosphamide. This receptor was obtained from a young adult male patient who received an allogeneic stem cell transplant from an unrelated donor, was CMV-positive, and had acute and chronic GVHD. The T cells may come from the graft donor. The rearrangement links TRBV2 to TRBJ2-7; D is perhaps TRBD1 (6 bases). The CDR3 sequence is CASSEGHFYEQYF. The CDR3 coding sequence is TGTGCCAGCAGTGAGGGACACTTCTACGAGCAGTACTTC.